Below, one T cell receptor beta chain is given with its context. This record comes from a study of blood T cell repertoires in COVID-19. Looked up from germline, CDR1 is SGHVS and CDR2 is FNYEAQ. The CDR3 runs to 15 residues. The junction had 2 bases not matched to a gene; V was cut back by 3 bases and J by 0 bases. In the study's own analysis: Nucleated cell number was recorded as an estimate derived from reference gene primer amplification. Sequencing was performed with immunoSEQ multiplex PCR; in TCRdb, only in-frame clones are kept and a portion is missing. The V and J calls and clone size come from that table; D and trimming were worked out from the DNA. The sample holds about 120,000 clones, nearly 90% seen once.

Sequencing was carried out using peripheral blood. The rearrangement joins TRBV7-6 to TRBJ2-3; TRBD2 matches at 8 bases. The sequence was collected from a woman aged 60-70 years with COVID-19, enrolled during active disease. CDR3 region: CASSFREGSTDTQYF. CDR3 nucleotide sequence: TGTGCCAGCAGCTTCCGGGAGGGGAGCACAGATACGCAGTATTTT.